What follows describes a single TCR beta chain. Its matching antigen is unknown. In germline, CDR1 is SGHTA, CDR2 FQGNSA. The CDR3 spans 14 residues. V lost 2 bases and J lost 14; bases outside the gene matches: 11. Produced via immunoSEQ multiplex PCR; TCRdb's table is partial and in-frame only. The sample lists 150,000 or so clones, about 88% occurring once. These data come from a study of radiation and T cells in renal cell carcinoma. Across the study: Nephrectomy followed 15 Gy stereotactic body radiation by 4 weeks. Whole-study results and caveats: Pretreatment tumor biopsies were lacking, so baseline clonotypes are unknown.

Stated time point: baseline pretreatment blood. Treatment indicated: 15 Gy SBRT to primary tumor, nephrectomy 4 weeks later. The patient's renal cell carcinoma had clear cell pathology. This chain uses TRBV7-2 with TRBJ1-2; 10 bases are shared with TRBD1. Sequenced material: blood, taken from a patient whose treatment included radiotherapy and nephrectomy. The sequence derives from a woman in her seventies with renal cell carcinoma. CDR3 DNA: TGTGCCAGCAGCTTAACCCGAGGACAGGGGGAATTTACCTTC. Its translation is CASSLTRGQGEFTF.